The clone carrying this T cell receptor beta chain has at least ten counts. Its antigen is not known. This sample stems from a study of T cells in Graves' hyperthyroidism and ophthalmopathy. The study's findings and limits: Blood samples included most of the expanded thyroid clonotypes exceeding 0.001.

Patients showing uncontrolled infection, other autoimmune disease, pregnancy or lactation were ineligible. Clinical symptoms, serum thyroxine, TRAb, thyroid ultrasound and orbital computed tomography informed diagnoses. CDR1 is DFQATT, CDR2 SNEGSKA, per germline (reference sequence). Trimming shortened V by 5 bases and J by 0 bases, and 8 bases separated the two germline ends. This CDR3 contains 13 residues. The TCR beta CDR3 regions underwent amplification using RNA transcripts as the source. The TCR CDR3 first-round RT-PCR relied on the HTBI primer set. TCRdb redid the calling of the multiplex PCR reads with MiXCR, one entry per CDR3 protein. The sample has some 300,000 distinct CDR3 sequences, roughly 13% seen once.

This clonotype was obtained from a woman in her 30s with Graves' hyperthyroidism that later progressed to Graves' ophthalmopathy. This chain connects TRBV20-1 to TRBJ2-1; TRBD2 might be the D (5 bases). The sequenced sample consisted of blood. The CDR3 sequence is CSAWGDSYNEQFF. For the CDR3, the DNA is TGCAGTGCTTGGGGAGACTCCTACAATGAGCAGTTCTTC.